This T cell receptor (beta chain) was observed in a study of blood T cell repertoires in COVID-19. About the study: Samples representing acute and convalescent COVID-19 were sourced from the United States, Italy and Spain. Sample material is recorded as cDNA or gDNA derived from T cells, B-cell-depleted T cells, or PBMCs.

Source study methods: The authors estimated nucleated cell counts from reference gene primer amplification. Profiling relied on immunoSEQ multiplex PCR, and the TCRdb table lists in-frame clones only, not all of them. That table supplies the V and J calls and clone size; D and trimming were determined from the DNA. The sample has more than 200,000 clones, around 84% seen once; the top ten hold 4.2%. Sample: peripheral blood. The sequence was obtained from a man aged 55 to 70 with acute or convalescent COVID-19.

The CDR3 protein is CASSLERAYEQYF. For the CDR3, the DNA is TGCGCCAGCAGCTTGGAGCGGGCCTACGAGCAGTACTTC. The genes are TRBV5-1 and TRBJ2-7; TRBD2 might be the D (6 bases). The CDR3 loop spans 13 amino acids. The germline V gene has CDR1 SGHRS and CDR2 YFSETQ. V shed 0 bases and J shed 2 bases, with 6 bases lying between them.